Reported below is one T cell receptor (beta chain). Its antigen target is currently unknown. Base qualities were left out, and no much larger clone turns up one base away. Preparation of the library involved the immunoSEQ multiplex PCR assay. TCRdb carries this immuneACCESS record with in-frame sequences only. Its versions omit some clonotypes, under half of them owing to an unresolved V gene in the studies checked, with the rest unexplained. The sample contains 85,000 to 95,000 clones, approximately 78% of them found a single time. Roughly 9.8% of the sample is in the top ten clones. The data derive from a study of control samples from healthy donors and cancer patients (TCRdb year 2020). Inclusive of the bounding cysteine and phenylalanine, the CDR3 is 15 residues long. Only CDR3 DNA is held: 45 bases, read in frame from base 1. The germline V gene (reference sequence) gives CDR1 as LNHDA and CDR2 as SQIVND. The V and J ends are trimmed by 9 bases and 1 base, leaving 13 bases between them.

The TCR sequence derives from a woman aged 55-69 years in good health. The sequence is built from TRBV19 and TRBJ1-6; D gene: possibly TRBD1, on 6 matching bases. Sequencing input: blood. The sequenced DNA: TGTGCCAGCAGACAGGACCGTTCCTATAATTCACCCCTCCACTTT. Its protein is CASRQDRSYNSPLHF.